These 6 T cell receptor beta chains share one sample of origin, sequenced in a study of blood T cell repertoires in COVID-19. Some clones are missing from TCRdb's copy, which holds only in-frame ones; the method was immunoSEQ multiplex PCR. The profile covers fewer than 75,000 clones, with about 90% appearing a single time and 7% to 10% taken by the ten largest. The sequenced sample was peripheral blood. All receptors come from a man aged 45 to 65 with active COVID-19.

V gene TRBV23-1 combines with J gene TRBJ1-1, with D perhaps matching TRBD1 (5 bases). TRBV23-1 is an ORF, with its function uncertain. Trimming left V 8 bases short and J 5 bases short, with 15 bases between. The CDR3 extends over 13 amino acids. DNA for the CDR3: TGCGCCAGCTACGGGGGGGGATGGACTGAAGCTTTCTTT. It yields the protein CASYGGGWTEAFF.

The V and J genes are TRBV24-1 and TRBJ2-4, with 8 bases fitting TRBD1. The CDR3 sequence is 15 residues long. V trimming: 4 bases; J trimming: 4 bases; junction bases outside the gene matches: 5. Germline CDR1 and CDR2: KGHDR and SFDVKD. CDR3 sequence: CATSESGQGKNIQYF. CDR3 sequence (DNA): TGTGCCACCAGTGAATCTGGACAGGGTAAAAACATTCAGTACTTC.

This clone was observed a single time. V is TRBV19 and J is TRBJ1-2; TRBD1 matches at 7 bases. The ends lost 6 bases at V and 4 bases at J; junction bases unmatched: 5. CDR3 length: 13 residues. The germline CDR1 and CDR2 sequences are LNHDA and SQIVND (reference sequence). The CDR3 is CASRRGQSYGYTF. The DNA for the CDR3 is TGTGCCAGTAGGAGGGGGCAAAGCTATGGCTACACCTTC.

This chain joins TRBV7-6 and TRBJ2-7; possible D gene TRBD1, 7 bases. Trimming pared 0 bases from V and 2 bases from J, leaving 23 bases between. Per the germline V gene, CDR1 is SGHVS and CDR2 is FNYEAQ. The CDR3 is made up of 19 amino acids. The CDR3, as DNA: TGTGCCAGCAGCTTAGCCCGACAGGGCGGCCGGGAGACAGCCTACGAGCAGTACTTC. This translates into CASSLARQGGRETAYEQYF.

The V call is TRBV7-2, the J call TRBJ1-1, with 12 bases that match TRBD1. V shed 1 base, J shed 5 bases, and the junction held 8 bases outside the gene matches. This CDR3 spans 17 amino acids. Germline V gene data show CDR1 as SGHTA and CDR2 as FQGNSA. Here the CDR3 reads CASSLVGTGGAGTEAFF. In nucleotides, the CDR3 is TGTGCCAGCAGCTTAGTAGGGACAGGGGGCGCAGGAACTGAAGCTTTCTTT.

This chain connects TRBV24-1 to TRBJ2-3; 15 positions agree with TRBD2. Germline V gives CDR1 KGHDR, CDR2 SFDVKD. There are 17 residues in the CDR3. Trimming at V came to 11 bases and at J to 1 base, leaving 9 bases not matched to a gene. The CDR3 sequence: CAISGTSGGRGTDTQYF. The CDR3 bases are TGTGCCATCTCCGGGACTAGCGGGGGGCGGGGCACAGATACGCAGTATTTT.